The T cell receptor beta chain described here comes from a study of blood T cell repertoires in COVID-19. This clone has more than one count but fewer than ten. Using immunoSEQ multiplex PCR, the repertoire was profiled, and TCRdb retains in-frame clones only, with some absent. This table has about 210,000 clones, approximately 75% appearing once. Participants, about 18 to 89 years old, spanned around 25 US areas. The germline V gene encodes CDR1 SGDLS and CDR2 YYNGEE. The CDR3 has 16 amino acids. J was trimmed by 2 bases and V by 3 bases; bases with no gene match: 7. This rearrangement joins TRBV9 to TRBJ2-3, with TRBD2 matching over 9 bases. The source material was PBMCs or T cells enriched from blood (not recorded which). This sequence originates from a man aged 40-49 years who had recovered from COVID-19. CDR3 amino acids: CASSGRLAAITDTQYF. The CDR3 coding sequence is TGTGCCAGCAGCGGTCGACTAGCGGCAATCACAGATACGCAGTATTTT. The whole variable domain, filled in from reference TRBV9 and TRBJ2-3, reads DSGVTQTPKHLITATGQRVTLRCSPRSGDLSVYWYQQSLDQGLQFLIQYYNGEERAKGNILERFSAQQFPDLHSELNLSSLELGDSALYFCASSGRLAAITDTQYFGPGTRLTVL.